This TCR beta chain appears in the sequencing data of a study of T cell repertoires in cytomegalovirus infection. Study-wide background: HLA-C-restricted CMV epitopes, recently identified, and well-studied HLA-B-restricted ones were used by the study. Based on public TCR beta signatures, there were indications of CMV infection and of a matching HLA type. Study findings and constraints: Within the response measured ex vivo, HLA-C-restricted CMV-specific TCR beta clonotypes were dominant. Cumulative frequency of public TCR beta families picked out carriers of CMV plus the relevant HLA.

TCRdb re-called the reads with MiXCR, one entry per CDR3 protein. The sample carries 750,000 to 900,000 distinct CDR3 sequences, 25% to 30% recorded once. With regard to this clonotype: Its antigen remains unknown.

The germline V gene encodes CDR1 SNHLY and CDR2 FYNNEI. Trimming stripped 6 bases from V and 0 bases from J, with 10 bases between. The CDR3 extends over 14 amino acids. The chain couples TRBV2 to TRBJ2-3; no clear D gene. Sequenced material: cultured CD8+ T cells from PBMCs, taken from culture after CMV antigen stimulation. The clonotype comes from a human donor in good health (CMV status not recorded). Some clones in this sample may be carry-over from other donors' samples. This CDR3 is CASRGQVSTDTQYF. CDR3 nucleotides: TGTGCCAGCAGAGGCCAGGTTAGCACAGATACGCAGTATTTT.